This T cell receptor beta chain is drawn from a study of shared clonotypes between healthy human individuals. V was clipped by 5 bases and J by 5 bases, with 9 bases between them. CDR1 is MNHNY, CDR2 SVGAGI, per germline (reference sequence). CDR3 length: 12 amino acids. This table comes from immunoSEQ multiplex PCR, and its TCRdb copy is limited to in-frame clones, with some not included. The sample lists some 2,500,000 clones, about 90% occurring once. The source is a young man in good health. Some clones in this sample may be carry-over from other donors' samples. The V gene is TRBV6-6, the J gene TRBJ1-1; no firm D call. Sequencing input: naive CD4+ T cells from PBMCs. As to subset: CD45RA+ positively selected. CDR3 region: CASSPPLTEAFF. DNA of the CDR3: TGTGCCAGCAGTCCACCCCTAACTGAAGCTTTCTTT.